The 11 T cell receptor beta chains in this list originate from one sample, sequenced in a study of Ad26.COV2.S vaccination and SARS-CoV-2 variants. Treatment noted: about 20 received Ad26.COV2.S at low or high dose, single or two shots; about 5 received placebo; per-sample allocation not given. The samples date from day 63 after the first vaccine or placebo injection. Generated by immunoSEQ multiplex PCR, the TCRdb table keeps only in-frame clones and is missing some. In the table there are approximately 300,000 clones, about 86% of which are singletons. The sample here was peripheral blood, taken in a trial of Ad26.COV2.S vaccine versus placebo. Source of these receptors: a person between 18 and 65 years old who received the Ad26.COV2.S COVID-19 vaccine or a placebo.

This clone was seen a single time. J is TRBJ1-2 and V is TRBV2; 7 bases fit TRBD1. The CDR3 is 14 residues long. The V gene's germline CDR1 is SNHLY and CDR2 FYNNEI. With V trimmed by 9 bases and J by 8 bases, 15 bases remained unmatched. As DNA, the CDR3 is TGTGCCAGGCAGACAGGGTCGGAGGTAGGCGGCTACACCTTC. It encodes CARQTGSEVGGYTF.

The chain employs TRBV5-4 and TRBJ2-7; TRBD1 matches at 12 bases. The CDR3 contains 15 residues. Trimming at V came to 0 bases and at J to 4 bases, leaving 2 bases not matched to a gene. Germline CDR1 SGHNT, CDR2 YYREEE (reference sequence). As DNA, the CDR3 is TGTGCCAGCAGCTTGGCGGGACAGGGGGCGTACGAGCAGTACTTC. Its translation: CASSLAGQGAYEQYF. Combining the CDR3 with reference TRBV5-4 and TRBJ2-7 gives the whole variable domain ETGVTQSPTHLIKTRGQQVTLRCSSQSGHNTVSWYQQALGQGPQFIFQYYREEENGRGNFPPRFSGLQFPNYSSELNVNALELDDSALYLCASSLAGQGAYEQYFGPGTRLTVT.

The chain is built from TRBV4-3 and TRBJ1-3; weak D call: TRBD1 (6 bases). This CDR3 has 12 residues. The germline V gene has CDR1 LGHNA and CDR2 YSLEER. V was shortened by 4 bases and J by 11 bases, with 12 bases between the two germline ends. The CDR3 spells CASSPGGLAIYF. CDR3 DNA sequence: TGCGCCAGCAGCCCCGGGGGGCTTGCCATATATTTT.

This chain uses TRBV6-1 with TRBJ1-1; 10 nucleotides align to TRBD1. The CDR3 loop spans 16 amino acids. The germline V gene encodes CDR1 MNHNS and CDR2 SASEGT. Trimming cost V 4 bases and J 5 bases; bases outside gene matches: 10. The CDR3 here is CASSGNPGTGDTEAFF. As DNA, the CDR3 is TGTGCCAGCAGTGGAAACCCCGGGACAGGGGATACTGAAGCTTTCTTT.

The V call is TRBV11-3, the J call TRBJ2-3; D not certain. The V gene's germline CDR1 is SGHNT and CDR2 YENEEA. The V gene lost 0 bases and the J gene lost 1 base, with 11 bases spanning the gap. The CDR3 consists of 16 residues. The CDR3 reads CASSLDGRVGTDTQYF. The CDR3 DNA reads as TGTGCCAGCAGCTTAGACGGCCGCGTCGGCACAGATACGCAGTATTTT. The variable domain in full, with the rest retrieved from reference TRBV11-3 and TRBJ2-3, is EAGVVQSPRYKIIEKKQPVAFWCNPISGHNTLYWYLQNLGQGPELLIRYENEEAVDDSQLPKDRFSAERLKGVDSTLKIQPAELGDSAVYLCASSLDGRVGTDTQYFGPGTRLTVL.

The J gene is TRBJ1-2, the V gene TRBV6-2 or TRBV6-3; tentatively, D is TRBD1 (5 bases). Germline loops: CDR1 MNHEY, CDR2 SVGEGT. CDR3 size: 12 residues. Trimming stripped 6 bases from V and 3 bases from J, with 8 bases between. The CDR3 loop reads CASSQGHYGYTF. The DNA of the CDR3 is TGTGCCAGCAGCCAGGGTCACTATGGCTACACCTTC.

The chain combines TRBV7-2 with TRBJ1-3; a possible D gene is TRBD1 (5 bases). Germline CDR1 and CDR2: SGHTA and FQGNSA. The CDR3 runs 15 residues. Trimming stripped 1 base from V and 4 bases from J, with 11 bases between. CDR3 loop: CASSLVGGSGNTIYF. CDR3 nucleotide sequence: TGTGCCAGCAGCTTAGTGGGGGGTAGCGGAAACACCATATATTTT.

The rearrangement joins TRBV4-1 to TRBJ2-2; TRBD2 is a possible D gene (6 bases). V lost 0 bases, J lost 8 bases, and 10 bases lay in between. The CDR3 covers 14 residues. In germline, CDR1 is MGHRA, CDR2 YSYEKL. The CDR3 region is CASSQDPSVGELFF. CDR3 DNA sequence: TGCGCCAGCAGCCAAGATCCTAGCGTGGGGGAGCTGTTTTTT.

This clone was detected a few times. The DNA of the CDR3 is TGTGCCAGCAGTAGACAGGGAAACACCGGGGAGCTGTTTTTT. It specifies CASSRQGNTGELFF. The gene calls are TRBV27 and TRBJ2-2; TRBD1 matches 7 bases. The CDR3 loop spans 14 amino acids. V shed 5 bases, J shed 2 bases, and the junction held 2 bases outside the gene matches. CDR1 MNHEY and CDR2 SMNVEV come from the germline V gene (reference sequence).

This sequence joins TRBV19 and TRBJ2-1; possibly TRBD2 for D (7 bases). The CDR3 loop spans 15 amino acids. The V and J ends lost 5 bases and 3 bases respectively, with 14 bases between them. CDR1 and CDR2 from the germline V gene are LNHDA and SQIVND (reference sequence). CDR3 sequence: CASSSGGLGYNEQFF. Here the CDR3 DNA reads TGTGCCAGTAGTTCCGGGGGGCTGGGCTACAATGAGCAGTTCTTC.

CDR3 DNA sequence: TGTGCCAGCAGCTTATCAAGTGACAGGACGTACTATGGCTACACCTTC. It translates to CASSLSSDRTYYGYTF. The chain is built from TRBV11-2 and TRBJ1-2, with D perhaps TRBD1 (6 bases). V was pared by 2 bases and J by 3 bases, with 16 bases between. The CDR3 is 16 amino acids. CDR1 SGHAT and CDR2 FQNNGV come from the germline V gene.